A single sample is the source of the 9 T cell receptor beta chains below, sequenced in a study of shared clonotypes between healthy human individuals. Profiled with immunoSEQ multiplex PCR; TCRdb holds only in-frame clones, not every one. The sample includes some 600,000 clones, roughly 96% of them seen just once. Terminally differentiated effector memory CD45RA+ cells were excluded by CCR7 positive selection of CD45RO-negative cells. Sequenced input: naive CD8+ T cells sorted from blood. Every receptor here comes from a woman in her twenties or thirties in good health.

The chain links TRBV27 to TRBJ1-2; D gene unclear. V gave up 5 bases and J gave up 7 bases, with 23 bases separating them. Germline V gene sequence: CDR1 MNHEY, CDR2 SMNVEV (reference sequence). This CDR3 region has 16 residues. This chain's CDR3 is CASSPQTSPGSGGYTF. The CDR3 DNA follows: TGTGCCAGCAGTCCACAAACGTCGCCGGGCTCTGGTGGCTACACCTTC.

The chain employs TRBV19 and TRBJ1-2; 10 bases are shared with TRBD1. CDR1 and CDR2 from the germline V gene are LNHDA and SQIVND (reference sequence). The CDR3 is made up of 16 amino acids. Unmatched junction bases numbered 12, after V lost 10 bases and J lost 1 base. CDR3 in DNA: TGTGCCACTCACGCCCGGGACAGGGGAAGTAACTATGGCTACACCTTC. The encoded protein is CATHARDRGSNYGYTF.

The CDR3 nucleotides read TGCGCCAGCAGCCACAGACAGGGGGCAAATAATTCACCCCTCCACTTT. Translating it yields CASSHRQGANNSPLHF. The chain employs TRBV4-1 and TRBJ1-6; TRBD1 matches 10 bases. Germline CDR1 MGHRA, CDR2 YSYEKL. The length of the CDR3 is 16 residues. After removal of 3 bases from V and 5 bases from J, the junction contained 4 bases not matched to a gene.

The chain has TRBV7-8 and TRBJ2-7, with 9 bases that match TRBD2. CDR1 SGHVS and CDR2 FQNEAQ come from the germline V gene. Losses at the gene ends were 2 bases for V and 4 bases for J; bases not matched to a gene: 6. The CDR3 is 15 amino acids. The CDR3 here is CASSLSGRISYEQYF. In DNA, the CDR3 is TGTGCCAGCAGCTTAAGCGGGAGGATTAGTTACGAGCAGTACTTC. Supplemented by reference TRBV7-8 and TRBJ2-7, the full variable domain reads GAGVSQSPRYKVAKRGQDVALRCDPISGHVSLFWYQQALGQGPEFLTYFQNEAQLDKSGLPSDRFFAERPEGSVSTLKIQRTQQEDSAVYLCASSLSGRISYEQYFGPGTRLTVT.

Written as DNA, the CDR3 is TGTGCCAGCAGTTTAAGTCTCGGTTCCTACAATGAGCAGTTCTTC. It is translated as CASSLSLGSYNEQFF. The J gene is TRBJ2-1, the V gene TRBV28; D not resolved. Germline V gene lookup returns CDR1 MDHEN and CDR2 SYDVKM. This CDR3 region has 15 residues. V was pared by 2 bases and J by 1 base, with 9 bases between.

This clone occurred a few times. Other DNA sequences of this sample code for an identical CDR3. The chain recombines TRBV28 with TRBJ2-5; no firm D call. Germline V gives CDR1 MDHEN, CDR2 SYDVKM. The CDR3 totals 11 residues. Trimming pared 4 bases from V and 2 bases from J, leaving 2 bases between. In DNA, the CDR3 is TGTGCCAGCAGTTCGCAAGAGACCCAGTACTTC. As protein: CASSSQETQYF.

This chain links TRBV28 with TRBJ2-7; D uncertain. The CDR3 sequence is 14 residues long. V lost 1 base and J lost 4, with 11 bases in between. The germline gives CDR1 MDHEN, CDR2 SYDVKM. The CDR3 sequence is CASSLLWSPYEQYF. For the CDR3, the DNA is TGTGCCAGCAGTTTATTGTGGTCCCCTTACGAGCAGTACTTC. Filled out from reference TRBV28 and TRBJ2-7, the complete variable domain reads DVKVTQSSRYLVKRTGEKVFLECVQDMDHENMFWYRQDPGLGLRLIYFSYDVKMKEKGDIPEGYSVSREKKERFSLILESASTNQTSMYLCASSLLWSPYEQYFGPGTRLTVT.

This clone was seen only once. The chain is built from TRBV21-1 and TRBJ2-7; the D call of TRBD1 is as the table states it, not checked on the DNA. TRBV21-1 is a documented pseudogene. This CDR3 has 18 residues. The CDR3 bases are TGTGCCAGCTCCCCGTCCAGCTTAGACAGGGGACAGAACTGCGAGCAGTACTTC. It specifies CASSPSSLDRGQNCEQYF.

The DNA for the CDR3 is TGTGCCAGCAGTTACACGGGACAGGGGGGCACTGAAGCTTTCTTT. The encoded protein is CASSYTGQGGTEAFF. The chain employs TRBV6-6 and TRBJ1-1; 11 nucleotides agree with TRBD1. CDR3 length: 15 residues. Trimming removed 2 bases from V and 4 bases from J; junction bases left unmatched: 3. The germline CDR1 and CDR2 sequences are MNHNY and SVGAGI (reference sequence).